The entry below gives a single T cell receptor (beta chain) sequence along with its context. Antigen specificity is unknown. TCRdb's copy holds only in-frame clones and misses some; the assay was immunoSEQ multiplex PCR. The sample yields about 21,000 clones, 70% to 90% seen once. Repeated repertoire sampling spanned the course of chemoradiotherapy. The data originate from a study of chemoradiotherapy in HPV16-positive cancers. About the study: Candidate HPV-specific T-cell clones and common TCR motifs came from functional assays in two HPV16-positive patients.

This CDR3 spans 14 amino acids. V lost 0 bases and J 4 bases, leaving 9 bases between the germline ends. From germline, CDR1 is LGHNA and CDR2 YSLEER. Study observations and caveats: During treatment, candidate HPV-specific clones and E7-related motifs expanded in tumor. The functional HPV-specific definition rests on just a couple of HPV16-positive patients.

This TCR came from a human donor with HPV-associated anogenital cancer. The specimen was blood, collected from a patient who underwent chemoradiotherapy. This chain joins TRBV4-3 and TRBJ1-2; D remains ambiguous. The CDR3: CASSQDVGSYGYTF. The CDR3 DNA follows: TGCGCCAGCAGCCAAGATGTAGGGAGCTATGGCTACACCTTC.